One and the same sample provided the 9 T cell receptor beta chains below, sequenced in a study of response to subunit inactivated influenza vaccine (dated by TCRdb to between 2017 and 2018). The library was obtained by RT-PCR. Instrument used: Illumina HiSeq 2500. TCRdb's own reprocessing of the public reads used fastp at Q25 and MiXCR and kept productive beta chains. Duplicate CDR3 protein sequences are folded into a single record with the most common DNA and genes. This sample lists about 620,000 distinct CDR3 sequences; approximately 10% were detected once. Jointly, the top ten make up 8% to 13% of the sample. This sample was also put to use in a study of T cells expressing NK-cell markers. In that second paper, the authors write: The TCR beta cDNA libraries were made using 5'RACE template switching, a step that added both a universal primer site and unique molecular identifiers.

The sequenced sample was PBMCs from blood, obtained on the day of vaccination. These receptors were collected from a man over 45 who received an inactivated influenza vaccine. Donor details come from another sample of the same person, matched by shared clones.

This clonotype occurred a few times. The chain employs TRBV6-1 and TRBJ2-3; weak D call: TRBD1 (6 bases). Per germline, CDR1 MNHNS and CDR2 SASEGT. Trimming removed 3 bases from V and 2 bases from J, with 12 bases in between. CDR3 length: 15 residues. CDR3 protein: CASSDWGLYTDTQYF. CDR3 DNA: TGTGCCAGCAGTGATTGGGGGCTATACACAGATACGCAGTATTTT.

Remarks on this clonotype: An end of the junction does not agree with germline; a read error may underlie this. The V call is TRBV15, the J call TRBJ1-3; D gene unclear. The CDR3 has 14 amino acids. Germline CDR1 and CDR2: LNHNV and YYDKDF (reference sequence). The CDR3 reads CATSGEIEGNTIYF. CDR3 DNA: TGTGCCACCAGCGGAGAGATCGAAGGAAACACCATATATTTT.

The genes are TRBV5-1 and TRBJ2-2; either TRBD1 or TRBD2 may supply D (7 bases each). Germline V gene data show CDR1 as SGHRS and CDR2 as YFSETQ. Trimming cost V 0 bases and J 5 bases, with 17 bases left between them. The CDR3 spans 17 residues. This CDR3 reads CASSLAPTGRGTGELFF. The CDR3 DNA reads TGCGCCAGCAGCTTGGCCCCGACAGGGAGGGGTACCGGGGAGCTGTTTTTT.

This clonotype came up a few times. The chain combines TRBV12-3 or TRBV12-4 with TRBJ1-5; TRBD1 aligns across 7 bases. With V trimmed by 1 base and J by 6 bases, 6 bases remained unmatched. The CDR3 length is 15 residues. The CDR3 nucleotides are TGTGCCAGCAGTTTAGGACAGGGAAGAGGTCAGCCCCAGCATTTT. Its protein is CASSLGQGRGQPQHF.

This clonotype was seen a handful of times. The genes are TRBV14 and TRBJ2-4; the D gene is possibly TRBD2 (6 bases). The CDR3 spans 17 residues. Trimming left V 3 bases short and J 0 bases short, with 15 bases between. In germline, CDR1 is SGHDN, CDR2 FVKESK. The DNA for the CDR3 is TGTGCCAGCAGCCACGGACGGGACTTCCTAGCCAAAAACATTCAGTACTTC. Its protein is CASSHGRDFLAKNIQYF.

This chain uses TRBV20-1 with TRBJ2-3; D is unclear. There are 13 residues in the CDR3. V was clipped by 3 bases and J by 6 bases, with 13 bases between them. Germline CDR1 DFQATT, CDR2 SNEGSKA (reference sequence). Here the CDR3 DNA reads TGCAGTGCTAGTCTCCCCCCGATGGATACGCAGTATTTT. This sequence encodes CSASLPPMDTQYF.

The chain recombines TRBV5-1 with TRBJ1-1; D not certain. Germline V lookup: CDR1 SGHRS, CDR2 YFSETQ. V was shortened by 5 bases and J by 1 base, with 9 bases between the two germline ends. The CDR3 has 13 amino acids. CDR3 in amino acids: CASRGGENTEAFF. The CDR3 DNA is TGCGCCAGCAGGGGTGGGGAGAACACTGAAGCTTTCTTT.

This sequence joins TRBV3-1 and TRBJ2-7; the D gene is possibly TRBD1 (6 bases). The germline CDR1 and CDR2 sequences are LGHDT and YNNKEL (reference sequence). With 0 bases removed from V and 3 bases from J, the gap between germline ends came to 15 bases. This CDR3 comprises 16 residues. The CDR3 loop is CASSQDLGSQGYEQYF. The CDR3 DNA reads TGTGCCAGCAGCCAAGATCTTGGGTCACAGGGCTACGAGCAGTACTTC.

The V call is TRBV13, the J call TRBJ2-7; 7 bases are a match to TRBD2. The V gene's germline CDR1 is PRHDT and CDR2 FYEKMQ (reference sequence). V was clipped by 0 bases and J by 3 bases; unmatched bases: 5. The CDR3 sequence is 15 residues long. CDR3 in amino acids: CASSLGRAGDYEQYF. The CDR3 DNA reads as TGTGCCAGCAGCTTAGGTCGCGCGGGAGACTACGAGCAGTACTTC.